The source of this TCR beta chain is a study of post-analysis software for immune sequencing data. In the study overall: Patients had relapsing-remitting, secondary progressive or progressive-relapsing multiple sclerosis; some lacked subtype. Overall study results and limits: Controls showed significantly higher normalized Chao1 diversity than did multiple sclerosis patients. Samples from a shared batch, those prepared together, strongly co-clustered by F measure.

Looked up from germline, CDR1 is MNHEY and CDR2 is SVGAGI. J was trimmed by 2 bases and V by 5 bases; bases with no gene match: 4. CDR3 length: 15 residues. The TCR beta cDNA libraries contained unique molecular identifiers. TCRdb re-derived calls from the PCR reads in MiXCR, one entry per CDR3 protein. Seen here are about 160,000 distinct CDR3 sequences, about 37% observed once, and the top ten hold roughly 28%. Many counts were recorded for this clonotype. Its cognate antigen is unknown. The rearrangement links TRBV6-5 to TRBJ2-7; 12 bases are shared with TRBD2. Sequencing used blood, obtained after autologous hematopoietic stem cell transplantation. This receptor was identified in a girl aged 10-17 years with multiple sclerosis. The DNA of the CDR3 is TGTGCCAGCAGTCAGGGACTAGCGGGCACCTACGAGCAGTACTTC. Translated: CASSQGLAGTYEQYF.